This T cell receptor (beta chain) was recovered during a study of identical twins. This clonotype was seen a few times. Its matching antigen is unknown. Study-level points and caveats: Model-predicted out-of-frame TCR alpha sharing fell below observed values in monozygotic twins.

The CDR3 is 17 residues long. V was cut by 2 bases and J by 2 bases, with 18 bases left in between. Using its own MiXCR run on the 5' RACE reads, TCRdb lists one record per CDR3 protein. The sample lists about 190,000 distinct CDR3 sequences, about 16% occurring once. This same sample was also taken into another study, of T cells expressing NK-cell markers. This second study notes: The authors sequenced eight donors, of whom seven were HCMV-seropositive and one was seronegative. The contribution of dominant NKG2C+ clonotypes to CD8+ T cells in about 6 donors was about 1.0-7.0%.

The TCR originated in a woman younger than 30 in good health. The chain uses TRBV12-3 or TRBV12-4 and TRBJ2-5; possibly TRBD2 for D (5 bases). The sequenced sample consisted of CD8+ T cells sorted from blood. The CDR3 spells CASSLPPLRSGQETQYF. The CDR3 DNA reads as TGTGCCAGCAGTTTACCCCCCCTAAGGTCGGGACAAGAGACCCAGTACTTC.